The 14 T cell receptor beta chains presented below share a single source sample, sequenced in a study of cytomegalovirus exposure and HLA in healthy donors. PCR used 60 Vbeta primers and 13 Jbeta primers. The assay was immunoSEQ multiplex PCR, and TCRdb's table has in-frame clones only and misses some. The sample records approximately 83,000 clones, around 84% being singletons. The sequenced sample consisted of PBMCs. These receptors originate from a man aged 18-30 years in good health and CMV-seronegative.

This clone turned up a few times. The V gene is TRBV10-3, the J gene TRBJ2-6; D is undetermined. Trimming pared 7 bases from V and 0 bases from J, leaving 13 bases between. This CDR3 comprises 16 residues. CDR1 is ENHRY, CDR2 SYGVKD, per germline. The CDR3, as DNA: TGTGCCATCAAGTCAGCAGGAAGCTCTGGGGCCAACGTCCTGACTTTC. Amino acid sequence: CAIKSAGSSGANVLTF.

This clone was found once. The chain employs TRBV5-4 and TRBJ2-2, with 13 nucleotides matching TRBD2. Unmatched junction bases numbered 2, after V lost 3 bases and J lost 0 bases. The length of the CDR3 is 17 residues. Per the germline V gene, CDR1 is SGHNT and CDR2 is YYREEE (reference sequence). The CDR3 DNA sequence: TGTGCCAGCAGCTCCGGGACTAGCGGGGCGAACACCGGGGAGCTGTTTTTT. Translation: CASSSGTSGANTGELFF.

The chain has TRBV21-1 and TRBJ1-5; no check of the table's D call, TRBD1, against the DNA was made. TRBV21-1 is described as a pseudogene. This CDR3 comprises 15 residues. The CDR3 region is CASSKDDRGHQPQHF. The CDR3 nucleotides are TGTGCCAGCAGCAAAGATGACAGGGGGCACCAGCCCCAGCATTTT.

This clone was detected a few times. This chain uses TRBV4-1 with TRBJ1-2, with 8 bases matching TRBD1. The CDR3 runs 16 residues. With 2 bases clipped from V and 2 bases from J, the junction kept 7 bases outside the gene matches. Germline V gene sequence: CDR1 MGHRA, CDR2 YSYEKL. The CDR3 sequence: CASSQRRRQGNYGYTF. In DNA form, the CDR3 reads TGCGCCAGCAGCCAACGCCGCCGACAGGGGAACTATGGCTACACCTTC.

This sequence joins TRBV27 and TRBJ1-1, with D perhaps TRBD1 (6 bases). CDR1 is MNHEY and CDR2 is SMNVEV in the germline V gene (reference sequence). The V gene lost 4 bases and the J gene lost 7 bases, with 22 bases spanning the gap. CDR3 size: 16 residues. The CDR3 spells CASSSPRGAGRGEAFF. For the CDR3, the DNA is TGTGCCAGCAGTTCTCCCCGGGGGGCGGGGCGGGGTGAAGCTTTCTTT.

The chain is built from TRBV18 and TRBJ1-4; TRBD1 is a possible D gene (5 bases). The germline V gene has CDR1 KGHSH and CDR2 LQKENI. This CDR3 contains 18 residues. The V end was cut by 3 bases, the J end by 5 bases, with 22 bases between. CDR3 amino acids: CASSPTSTADSSNEKLFF. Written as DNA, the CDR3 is TGTGCCAGCTCACCCACCTCGACAGCTGATTCCTCCAATGAAAAACTGTTTTTT.

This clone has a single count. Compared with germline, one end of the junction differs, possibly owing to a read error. The CDR3 nucleotides read TGTGCCAGCAGCTATGGGGGAGGAAATAACTATGGCCACACCTTC. This encodes CASSYGGGNNYGHTF. The rearrangement uses TRBV6-5 and TRBJ1-2, with D possibly matching TRBD1 (5 bases). This CDR3 region has 15 residues. Germline lookup yields CDR1 MNHEY and CDR2 SVGAGI.

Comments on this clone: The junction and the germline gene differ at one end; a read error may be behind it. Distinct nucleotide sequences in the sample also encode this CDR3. The CDR3 loop reads CASSLRDRTNYGYTF. The DNA of the CDR3 is TGCGCCAGCAGCTTAAGGGACAGAACTAACTATGGCTACACCTTC. V gene TRBV7-2 combines with J gene TRBJ1-2; 7 bases match TRBD1. Germline loops: CDR1 SGHTA, CDR2 FQGNSA. The CDR3 sequence is 15 residues long.

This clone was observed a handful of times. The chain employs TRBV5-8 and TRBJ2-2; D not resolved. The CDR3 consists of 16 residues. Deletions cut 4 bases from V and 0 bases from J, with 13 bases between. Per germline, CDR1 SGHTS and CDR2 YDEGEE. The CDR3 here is CASSPGEAANTGELFF. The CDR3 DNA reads TGTGCCAGCAGCCCCGGTGAAGCCGCGAACACCGGGGAGCTGTTTTTT.

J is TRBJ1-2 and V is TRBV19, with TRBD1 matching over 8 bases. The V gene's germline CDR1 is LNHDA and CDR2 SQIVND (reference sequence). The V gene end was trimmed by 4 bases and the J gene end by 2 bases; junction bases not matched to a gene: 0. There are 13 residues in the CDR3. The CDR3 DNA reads TGTGCCAGTAGTAGGACAGGGAACTATGGCTACACCTTC. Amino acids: CASSRTGNYGYTF.

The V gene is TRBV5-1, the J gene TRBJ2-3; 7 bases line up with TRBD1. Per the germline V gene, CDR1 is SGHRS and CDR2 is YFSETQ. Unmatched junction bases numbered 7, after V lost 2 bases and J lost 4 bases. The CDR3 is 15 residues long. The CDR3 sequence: CASSLSQGSPDTQYF. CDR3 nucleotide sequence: TGCGCCAGCAGCTTATCACAGGGGAGTCCAGATACGCAGTATTTT.

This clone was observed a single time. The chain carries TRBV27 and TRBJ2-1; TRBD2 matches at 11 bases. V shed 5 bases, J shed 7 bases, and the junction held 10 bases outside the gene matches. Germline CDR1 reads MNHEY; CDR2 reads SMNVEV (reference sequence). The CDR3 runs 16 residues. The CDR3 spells CASSPYSGGARNEQFF. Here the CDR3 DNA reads TGTGCCAGCAGTCCGTATAGCGGGGGGGCCCGGAATGAGCAGTTCTTC.

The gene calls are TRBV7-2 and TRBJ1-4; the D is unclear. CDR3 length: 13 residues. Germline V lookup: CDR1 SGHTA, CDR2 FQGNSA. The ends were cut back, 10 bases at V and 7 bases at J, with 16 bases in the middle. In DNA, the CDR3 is TGTGCCACGGCGGGCTTGGGCTCTGAAAAACTGTTTTTT. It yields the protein CATAGLGSEKLFF.

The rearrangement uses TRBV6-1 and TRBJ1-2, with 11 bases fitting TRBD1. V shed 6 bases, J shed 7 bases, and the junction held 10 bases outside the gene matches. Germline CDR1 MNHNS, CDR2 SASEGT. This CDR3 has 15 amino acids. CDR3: CASRAGQGAIGGYTF. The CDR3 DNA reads TGTGCCAGCAGGGCAGGACAGGGGGCGATCGGTGGCTACACCTTC.